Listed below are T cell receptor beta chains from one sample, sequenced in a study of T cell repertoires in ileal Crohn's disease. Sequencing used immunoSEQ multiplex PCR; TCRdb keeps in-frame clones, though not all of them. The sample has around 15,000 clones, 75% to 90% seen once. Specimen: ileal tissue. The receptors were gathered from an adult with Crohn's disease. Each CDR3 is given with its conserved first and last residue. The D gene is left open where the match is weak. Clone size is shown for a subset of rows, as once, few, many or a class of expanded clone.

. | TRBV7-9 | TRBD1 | CASSSPGGEENIQYF
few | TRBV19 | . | CASNLLGSGNTIYF
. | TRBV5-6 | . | CASSLGGRNNSPLHF
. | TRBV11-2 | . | CASSKKRWDTLQETQYF
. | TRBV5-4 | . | CASSLVGARVNTEAFF
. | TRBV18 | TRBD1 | CASSPIQGASSGELFF
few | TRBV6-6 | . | CASRTQGDYGYTF
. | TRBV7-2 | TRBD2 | CASSAGGSSGRSGELFF
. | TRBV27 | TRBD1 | CASSLRGRGREKLFF
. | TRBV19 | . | CASSIAGEIGEQFF
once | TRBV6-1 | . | CASRAGTFYEQYF
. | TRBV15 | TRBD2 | CATSAGLAVSTDTQYF
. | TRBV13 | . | CASSLGIGIEAFF
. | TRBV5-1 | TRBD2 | CASSSPGGYEHEQFF
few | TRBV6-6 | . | CASSYGQNTEAFF
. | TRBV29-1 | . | CSVDWGRGTEAFF
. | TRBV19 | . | CASRPQGGTEAFF
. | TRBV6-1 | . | CASSEWASNQPQHF
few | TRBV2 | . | CASEQGVSGNTIYF
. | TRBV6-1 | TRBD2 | CASESGGSTDTQYF
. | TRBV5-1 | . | CASSFGSGANVLTF
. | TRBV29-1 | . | CSVGASEYNEQFF
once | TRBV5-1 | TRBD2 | CASSSLPLAGVGGETQYF
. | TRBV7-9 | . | CATTRGGRAYNSPLHF
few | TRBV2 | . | CASSELSTGYYKNTEAFF
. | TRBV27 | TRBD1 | CASSSRGLITGELFF
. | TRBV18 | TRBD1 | CASSPGTGIHEQFF
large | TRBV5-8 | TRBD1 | CASIPRQGRTYEQYF
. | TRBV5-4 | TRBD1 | CASSPTGGSTDTQYF
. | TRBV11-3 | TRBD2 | CASSGASGPGELFF
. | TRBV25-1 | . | CASRMDGGNEKLFF
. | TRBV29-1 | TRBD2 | CSVETTTGRDTQYF
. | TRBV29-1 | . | CSVEVGGTAYEQYF
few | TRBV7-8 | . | CASSFSWGGYLNQPQHF
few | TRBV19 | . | CASRTKTASYGYTF
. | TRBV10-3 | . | CAIRSSVLQPQHF
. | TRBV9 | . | CASSAPSHTDTQYF
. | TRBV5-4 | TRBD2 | CASSPGLAGGQETQYF
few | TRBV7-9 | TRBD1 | CASSQPPGQGETGELFF
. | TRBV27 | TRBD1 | CASKSTGITDTQYF
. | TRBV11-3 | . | CASSLSGTRADEQYF
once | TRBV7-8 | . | CASSLVAGVPTDTQYF